This TCR beta chain was identified during a study of identical twins. From the 5' RACE reads, TCRdb called clonotypes with MiXCR, one entry per CDR3 protein. The sample has hundreds of thousands of distinct CDR3 sequences, 9% to 15% seen once; the top ten hold approximately 7.5%. Germline lookup yields CDR1 SGHTA and CDR2 FQGTGA. The trim removed 6 bases at V and 8 bases at J, leaving 18 bases unmatched. The CDR3 sequence is 18 residues long. In its sample, this clonotype was seen a few times. A further study also used this sample, focusing on yellow fever vaccine responses in identical twins.

Material: CD8+ T cells sorted from blood. This clonotype was sampled from a woman aged 18-29 years in good health. The J gene is TRBJ2-1, the V gene TRBV7-3; 11 nucleotides agree with TRBD2. DNA of the CDR3: TGTGCCAGCAGATCCCCCGGTCTTAGCGGGAGGGCCGGCGATGAGCAGTTCTTC. Translation gives CASRSPGLSGRAGDEQFF.